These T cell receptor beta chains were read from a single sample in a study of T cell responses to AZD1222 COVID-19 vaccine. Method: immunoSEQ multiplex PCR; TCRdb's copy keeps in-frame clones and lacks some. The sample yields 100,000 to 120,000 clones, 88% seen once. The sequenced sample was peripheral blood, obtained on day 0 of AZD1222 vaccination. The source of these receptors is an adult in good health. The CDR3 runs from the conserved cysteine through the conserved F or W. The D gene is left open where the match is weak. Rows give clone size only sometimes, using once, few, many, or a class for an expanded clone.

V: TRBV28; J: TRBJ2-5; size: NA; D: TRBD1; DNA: TGTGCCAGCAGTCTCCTTATACAGGGGGCTGGAGAGACCCAGTACTTC; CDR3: CASSLLIQGAGETQYF
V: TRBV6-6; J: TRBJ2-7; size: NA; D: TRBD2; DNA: TGTGCCAGCAGCCGAAGGGGGACTAGGAGCAACGACGAGCAGTACTTC; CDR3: CASSRRGTRSNDEQYF
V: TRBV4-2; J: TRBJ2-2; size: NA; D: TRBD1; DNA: TGTGCCGGCAGCCGCACCACAGGGGGCGCGGGCACCGGGGAGCTGTTTTTT; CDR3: CAGSRTTGGAGTGELFF
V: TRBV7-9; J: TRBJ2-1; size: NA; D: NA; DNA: TGTGCCAGCAGCTTAGCGCTAGGGAATGAGCAGTTCTTC; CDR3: CASSLALGNEQFF
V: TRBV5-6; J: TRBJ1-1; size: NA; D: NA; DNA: TGTGCCAGCAGCTACACCTCGGTGGGGTTGAACACTGAAGCTTTCTTT; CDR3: CASSYTSVGLNTEAFF
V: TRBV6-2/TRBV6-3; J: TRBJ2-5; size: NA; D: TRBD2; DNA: TGTGCCAGCAGTTACCCGTCGGGAGGACCAGGGACCCAGTACTTC; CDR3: CASSYPSGGPGTQYF
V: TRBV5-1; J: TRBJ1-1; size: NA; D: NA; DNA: TGCGCCAGCAGCCCAGCGGACAGCCCCTTTGAAGCTTTCTTT; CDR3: CASSPADSPFEAFF
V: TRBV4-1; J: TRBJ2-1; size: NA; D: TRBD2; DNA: TGCGCCAGCAGCCAAGGGGGGACTAGCGGGAGTCAAGTGCAGTTCTTC; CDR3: CASSQGGTSGSQVQFF
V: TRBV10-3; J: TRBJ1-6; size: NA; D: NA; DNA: TGTGCCGCCACCGGGTCTAATTCACCCCTCCACTTT; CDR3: CAATGSNSPLHF
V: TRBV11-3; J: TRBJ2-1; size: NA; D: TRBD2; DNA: TGTGCCAGCAGCTTACGGGGGGTCAATGAGCAGTTCTTC; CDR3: CASSLRGVNEQFF
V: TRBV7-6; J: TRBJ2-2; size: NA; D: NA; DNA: TGTGCCAGCAGCCAGTTGGGTAGCGCCAACACCGGGGAGCTGTTTTTT; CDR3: CASSQLGSANTGELFF
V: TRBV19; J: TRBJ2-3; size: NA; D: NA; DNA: TGTGCCAGTAGTATAGTTAGTGGCGGGACTAGCACAGATACGCAGTATTTT; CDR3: CASSIVSGGTSTDTQYF
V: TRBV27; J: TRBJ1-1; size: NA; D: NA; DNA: TGTGCCAGCAGGGGGGCACTACGGGGCACTGAAGCTTTCTTT; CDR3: CASRGALRGTEAFF
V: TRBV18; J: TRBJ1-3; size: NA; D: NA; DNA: TGTGCCAGCTCACCCACTGGAGACACCATATATTTT; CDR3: CASSPTGDTIYF
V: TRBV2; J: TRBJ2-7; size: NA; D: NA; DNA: TGTGCCAGCAGTGCTTTTGGGGCCACCTACGAGCAGTACTTC; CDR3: CASSAFGATYEQYF
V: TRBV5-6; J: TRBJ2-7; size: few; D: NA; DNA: TGTGCCAGCAGCTTGCAAAGGGTTGTAGCCGAGCAGTACTTC; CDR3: CASSLQRVVAEQYF
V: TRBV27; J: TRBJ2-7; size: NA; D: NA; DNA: TGTGCCAGCAGTCCGACCCGGGGGCAGTTCCGAGGCGAGCAGTACTTC; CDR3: CASSPTRGQFRGEQYF
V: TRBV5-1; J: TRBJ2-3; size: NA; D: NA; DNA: TGCGCCAGCAGCTCGACTAGAACAGATACGCAGTATTTT; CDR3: CASSSTRTDTQYF
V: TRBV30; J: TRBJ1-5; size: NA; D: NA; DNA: TGTGCCTGGAGTGTACGTGGCAGCACCCCTTATAGCAATCAGCCCCAGCATTTT; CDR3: CAWSVRGSTPYSNQPQHF
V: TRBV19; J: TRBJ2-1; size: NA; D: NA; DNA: TGTGCCAGTAGTATAGTTTTCGCTTACAATGAGCAGTTCTTC; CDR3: CASSIVFAYNEQFF
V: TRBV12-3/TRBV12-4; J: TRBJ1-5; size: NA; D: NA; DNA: TGTGCCAGCTCGGGGAACATGGATCAGCCCCAGCATTTT; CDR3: CASSGNMDQPQHF
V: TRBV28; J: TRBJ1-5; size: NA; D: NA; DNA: TGTGCCAGCAGTTTAGGACAGCCTCCTAAGCCCCAGCATTTT; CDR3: CASSLGQPPKPQHF
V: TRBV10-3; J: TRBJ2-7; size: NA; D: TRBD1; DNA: TGTGCCATCAGGGTGGGACAGAACTCCTACGAGCAGTACTTC; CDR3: CAIRVGQNSYEQYF
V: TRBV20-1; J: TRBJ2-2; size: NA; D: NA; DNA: TGCAGTGCTAGTTCCCTGAGGGGCGGGGAGCTGTTTTTT; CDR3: CSASSLRGGELFF
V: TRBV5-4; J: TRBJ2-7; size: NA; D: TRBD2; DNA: TGTGCCAGCAGTCTTCCGGGACTATCAACCTACGAGCAGTACTTC; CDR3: CASSLPGLSTYEQYF
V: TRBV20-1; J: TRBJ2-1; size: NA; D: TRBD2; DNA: TGCAGTGCTAGTGCACTAGCGGGACACAATGAGCAGTTCTTC; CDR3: CSASALAGHNEQFF
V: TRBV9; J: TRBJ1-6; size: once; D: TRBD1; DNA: TGTGCCAGCAGCCTCCGACAGGGAAATTCACCCCTCCACTTT; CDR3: CASSLRQGNSPLHF
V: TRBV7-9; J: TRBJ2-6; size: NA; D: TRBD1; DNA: TGTGCCAGCAGCTTGGGACAGGGTTTTTCGGAGGCCAACGTCCTGACTTTC; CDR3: CASSLGQGFSEANVLTF
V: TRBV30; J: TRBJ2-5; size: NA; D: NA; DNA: TGTGCCTGGAGTCCCCGCCGGACATGGGGAGAGACCCAGTACTTC; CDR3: CAWSPRRTWGETQYF
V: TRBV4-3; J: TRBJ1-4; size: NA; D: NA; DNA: TGCGCCAGCAGCCAAGGGCAGGGACCTGAAAAACTGTTTTTT; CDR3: CASSQGQGPEKLFF
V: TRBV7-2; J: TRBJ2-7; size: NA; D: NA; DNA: TGTGCCAGCAGCTTAGAGGGCCGATCCTACGAGCAGTACTTC; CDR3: CASSLEGRSYEQYF
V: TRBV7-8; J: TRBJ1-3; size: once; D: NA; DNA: TGTGCCAGCAGCTTGGCAGGGCCTGGAAACACCATATATTTT; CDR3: CASSLAGPGNTIYF
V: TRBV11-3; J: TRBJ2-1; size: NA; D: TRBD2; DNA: TGTGCCAGCAGCTTAGATCGGACTAGCGGGAGGCGTCCTGAGCAGTTCTTC; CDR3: CASSLDRTSGRRPEQFF
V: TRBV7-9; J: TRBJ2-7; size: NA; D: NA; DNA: TGTGCCAGCAGCCGAGGGGTGTACGAGCAGTACTTC; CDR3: CASSRGVYEQYF
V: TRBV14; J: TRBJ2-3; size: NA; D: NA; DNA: TGTGCCAGCAGCCAAGCAGATACGCAGTATTTT; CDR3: CASSQADTQYF
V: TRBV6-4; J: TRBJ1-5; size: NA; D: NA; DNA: TGTGCCAATGGTAGAAATCATAGCAATCAGCCCCAGCATTTT; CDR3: CANGRNHSNQPQHF
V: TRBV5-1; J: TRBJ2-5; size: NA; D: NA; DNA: TGCGCCAGCAGCCGGGGGACCGATCAAGAGACCCAGTACTTC; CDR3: CASSRGTDQETQYF
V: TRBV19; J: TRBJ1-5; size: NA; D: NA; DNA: TGTGCCAGTAGTGAGGACAATCAGCCCCAGCATTTT; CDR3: CASSEDNQPQHF
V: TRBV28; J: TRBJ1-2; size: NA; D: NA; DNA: TGTGCCAGCAGTTTTGGACAGAACTATGGCTACACCTTC; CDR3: CASSFGQNYGYTF
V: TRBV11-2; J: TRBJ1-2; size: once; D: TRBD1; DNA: TGTGCCAGCAACCCGGGGGCAGGGGGTAACTATGGCTACACCTTC; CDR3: CASNPGAGGNYGYTF
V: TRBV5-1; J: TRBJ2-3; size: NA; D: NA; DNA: TGCGCCAGCAACGCTCCTGGGGTCTCGACGCAGTATTTT; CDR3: CASNAPGVSTQYF